This T cell receptor beta chain was recorded in a study of cytomegalovirus exposure and HLA in healthy donors. Study-level findings and limits: On later analysis, the bulk of CMV-associated TCR beta chains appeared to be HLA-restricted. Likely technical artifact: a cluster of highly shared sequence variants.

Looked up from germline, CDR1 is MGHRA and CDR2 is YSYEKL. V lost 2 bases, J lost 7 bases, and 7 bases stayed unmatched. The CDR3 is 14 amino acids. This clone turned up a few times. Its antigen is as yet unknown. All the people who gave samples were healthy bone marrow donors. Primers: 60 Vbeta forward and 13 Jbeta reverse. Original handling: Among the unique TCR beta chains that a later analysis counted, about 81 million in all, roughly 9.9 million were shared. TCRdb's copy holds only in-frame clones and misses some; the assay was immunoSEQ multiplex PCR. V and J calls and clone size are copied from that table; D and trimming were computed from the DNA. The sample has about 120,000 clones, 75% to 85% seen once; the top ten hold approximately 9.6%.

The receptor comes from a woman aged 50 to 65 in good health and CMV-seropositive. The specimen was PBMCs. V gene TRBV4-1 combines with J gene TRBJ1-2; TRBD1 aligns across 7 bases. The CDR3 protein is CASSQPPTGLGYTF. The CDR3 DNA reads TGCGCCAGCAGCCAACCCCCGACAGGGCTTGGCTACACCTTC.